These T cell receptor beta chains were read from a single sample in a study of blood T cell repertoires in COVID-19. Clones were read by immunoSEQ multiplex PCR, and TCRdb kept only the in-frame ones, dropping some. The table lists about half a million clones, roughly 89% of them singletons, with 0.9% in the top ten. Sample: peripheral blood. These receptors were taken from a man aged 18 to 29 with COVID-19, enrolled during active disease. Each CDR3 is given with its conserved first and last residue. The size entry is marked missing in some rows and otherwise reads once, few, many or a size class.

v_gene: TRBV9
j_gene: TRBJ2-2
abundance: .
CDR3aa: CASSVGVAGVTGELFF

v_gene: TRBV5-1
j_gene: TRBJ2-1
abundance: .
CDR3aa: CASSPRLAGEEQFF

v_gene: TRBV6-5
j_gene: TRBJ1-1
abundance: .
CDR3aa: CASSYSPGMNTEAFF

v_gene: TRBV6-6
j_gene: TRBJ2-2
abundance: .
CDR3aa: CASSWYRDNTGELFF

v_gene: TRBV3-1/TRBV3-2
j_gene: TRBJ1-2
abundance: .
CDR3aa: CASSQGTGNYGYTF

v_gene: TRBV6-5
j_gene: TRBJ2-1
abundance: .
CDR3aa: CASRTGVGMDEQFF

v_gene: TRBV19
j_gene: TRBJ2-1
abundance: .
CDR3aa: CASSIASSDDEQFF

v_gene: TRBV14
j_gene: TRBJ2-6
abundance: .
CDR3aa: CASSQELFSGANVLTF

v_gene: TRBV14
j_gene: TRBJ2-3
abundance: .
CDR3aa: CASSGITGFPDTQYF

v_gene: TRBV7-9
j_gene: TRBJ2-7
abundance: .
CDR3aa: CASSPGTGSIYEQYF

v_gene: TRBV5-6
j_gene: TRBJ2-3
abundance: .
CDR3aa: CASSLGGAGDTQYF

v_gene: TRBV7-9
j_gene: TRBJ1-2
abundance: few
CDR3aa: CASKDDYNYGYTF

v_gene: TRBV7-9
j_gene: TRBJ2-1
abundance: .
CDR3aa: CASSSTILTSGRANEQFF

v_gene: TRBV5-5
j_gene: TRBJ1-5
abundance: .
CDR3aa: CASSLAGRVEGPQHF

v_gene: TRBV5-1
j_gene: TRBJ2-7
abundance: once
CDR3aa: CASSLTGGRYEQYF

v_gene: TRBV5-3
j_gene: TRBJ2-7
abundance: .
CDR3aa: CARRGTARTYEQYF

v_gene: TRBV6-1
j_gene: TRBJ1-4
abundance: .
CDR3aa: CASSESRANEKLFF

v_gene: TRBV18
j_gene: TRBJ2-5
abundance: .
CDR3aa: CASSRTSQETQYF

v_gene: TRBV29-1
j_gene: TRBJ1-1
abundance: .
CDR3aa: CSVGGRMNTEAFF

v_gene: TRBV27
j_gene: TRBJ1-2
abundance: .
CDR3aa: CASSLWAGVDYGYTF

v_gene: TRBV7-8
j_gene: TRBJ1-3
abundance: .
CDR3aa: CASSFFSGTSSGNTIYF

v_gene: TRBV24-1
j_gene: TRBJ1-5
abundance: .
CDR3aa: CATSEGTGSNQPQHF

v_gene: TRBV3-1/TRBV3-2
j_gene: TRBJ2-1
abundance: .
CDR3aa: CASSHSAGEGEQFF

v_gene: TRBV6-6
j_gene: TRBJ2-1
abundance: .
CDR3aa: CASSTGINEQFF

v_gene: TRBV19
j_gene: TRBJ1-5
abundance: .
CDR3aa: CASRWDYSNQPQHF

v_gene: TRBV10-1
j_gene: TRBJ2-5
abundance: .
CDR3aa: CASSSEGGPGETQYF

v_gene: TRBV7-9
j_gene: TRBJ1-1
abundance: .
CDR3aa: CASVGLQNTEAFF

v_gene: TRBV4-1
j_gene: TRBJ2-1
abundance: .
CDR3aa: CASRQSSGSSYNEQFF

v_gene: TRBV4-2
j_gene: TRBJ1-6
abundance: few
CDR3aa: CASSPGQGMVSPLHF

v_gene: TRBV2
j_gene: TRBJ2-2
abundance: .
CDR3aa: CASSEISGTGELFF

v_gene: TRBV6-5
j_gene: TRBJ1-2
abundance: .
CDR3aa: CASSYRALGGYGYTF

v_gene: TRBV15
j_gene: TRBJ1-4
abundance: once
CDR3aa: CATSYFSNEKLFF

v_gene: TRBV7-8
j_gene: TRBJ2-7
abundance: .
CDR3aa: CASSLASRDNSYEQYF

v_gene: TRBV12-3/TRBV12-4
j_gene: TRBJ1-4
abundance: .
CDR3aa: CASSFSSSEKLFF

v_gene: TRBV6-5
j_gene: TRBJ1-1
abundance: .
CDR3aa: CASRNSLNTEAFF

v_gene: TRBV11-2
j_gene: TRBJ2-4
abundance: .
CDR3aa: CASSLVEVGAKNIQYF

v_gene: TRBV10-2
j_gene: TRBJ2-7
abundance: .
CDR3aa: CASSEIADLYEQYF

v_gene: TRBV6-1
j_gene: TRBJ2-3
abundance: .
CDR3aa: CASSEASGLQDTQYF

v_gene: TRBV18
j_gene: TRBJ2-5
abundance: .
CDR3aa: CASSREVTAQYF

v_gene: TRBV7-2
j_gene: TRBJ2-5
abundance: .
CDR3aa: CASSLDRTTQETQYF

v_gene: TRBV7-8
j_gene: TRBJ2-5
abundance: .
CDR3aa: CASSLLAGEQETQYF

v_gene: TRBV19
j_gene: TRBJ2-1
abundance: .
CDR3aa: CASSRGLAGGSSYNEQFF

v_gene: TRBV2
j_gene: TRBJ1-2
abundance: .
CDR3aa: CASIGTIGYGYTF

v_gene: TRBV28
j_gene: TRBJ1-2
abundance: .
CDR3aa: CASSPGQVYGYTF

v_gene: TRBV2
j_gene: TRBJ1-5
abundance: .
CDR3aa: CASRREFDSNQPQHF

v_gene: TRBV30
j_gene: TRBJ1-2
abundance: .
CDR3aa: CAWSVWRQGGGYTF

v_gene: TRBV6-1
j_gene: TRBJ2-1
abundance: .
CDR3aa: CASSEVGTPNEQFF

v_gene: TRBV6-5
j_gene: TRBJ1-6
abundance: .
CDR3aa: CASRADRGNNSPLHF

v_gene: TRBV4-1
j_gene: TRBJ1-3
abundance: once
CDR3aa: CASSQAGGSGNTIYF

v_gene: TRBV27
j_gene: TRBJ2-1
abundance: once
CDR3aa: CASSRLAGDEQFF

v_gene: TRBV5-1
j_gene: TRBJ2-3
abundance: once
CDR3aa: CASSLGLAGTTDTQYF

v_gene: TRBV13
j_gene: TRBJ2-1
abundance: .
CDR3aa: CASSSATGGLYNEQFF

v_gene: TRBV27
j_gene: TRBJ2-2
abundance: .
CDR3aa: CASSLRKWVGQNTGELFF

v_gene: TRBV6-5
j_gene: TRBJ1-6
abundance: .
CDR3aa: CATSQMVVSPLHF

v_gene: TRBV12-3/TRBV12-4
j_gene: TRBJ2-1
abundance: .
CDR3aa: CASSLGRYDEQFF

v_gene: TRBV19
j_gene: TRBJ1-1
abundance: .
CDR3aa: CASTYGQMNTEAFF